A single sample gave rise to the 25 T cell receptor beta chains below, sequenced in a study of vaccination and CD4 T cells after COVID-19. The Oncomine TCR Beta short-read assay sequenced DNA from cultured CD4+ T cells. TCRdb processed the PCR reads anew with MiXCR; each CDR3 protein has one entry. The sample lists about 7,000 distinct CDR3 sequences, roughly 34% occurring once. No antigens are known for them. Specified treatment: roughly 11-day PBMC culture with coronavirus spike peptide pools or control peptides (ViraFEST assay). Prior to the COVID-19 pandemic (2011-2018), the unexposed donor's CD4+ T cells were collected. The sequencing sample was made of CD4+ T cells from blood, cultured in vitro. Receptor source: a human donor in good health.

The table lists this clonotype with a count of one. V is TRBV12-3 or TRBV12-4 and J is TRBJ1-2; D ambiguous. V lost 6 bases and J lost 14, with 16 bases in between. The CDR3 covers 11 residues. The CDR3 DNA reads TGTGCCAGCAGCATGGGTGGCGGTTGGACCTTC. It encodes CASSMGGGWTF.

This chain connects TRBV29-1 to TRBJ1-2; 7 bases are shared with TRBD1. Germline CDR1 is SQVTM and CDR2 is ANQGSEA. The length of the CDR3 is 12 residues. With V trimmed by 7 bases and J by 4 bases, 6 bases remained unmatched. CDR3 in amino acids: CSALDRSYGYTF. The CDR3 DNA is TGCAGCGCCTTGGACAGGAGCTATGGCTACACCTTC. Based on the CDR3 plus reference TRBV29-1 and TRBJ1-2, the full variable domain is SAVISQKPSRDICQRGTSLTIQCQVDSQVTMMFWYRQQPGQSLTLIATANQGSEATYESGFVIDKFPISRPNLTFSTLTVSNMSPEDSSIYLCSALDRSYGYTFGSGTRLTVV.

By share, this clonotype counts as large. The J gene is TRBJ1-5, the V gene TRBV20-1, with TRBD1 as a possible D gene (5 bases). CDR3 length equals 15 residues. Germline CDR1 DFQATT, CDR2 SNEGSKA (reference sequence). V was clipped by 3 bases and J by 2 bases, with 14 bases between them. This CDR3 reads CSASRRALGNQPQHF. CDR3 nucleotides: TGCAGTGCTAGCCGCAGGGCCTTAGGCAATCAGCCCCAGCATTTT.

V is TRBV6-1 and J is TRBJ2-7; 7 positions agree with TRBD1. V lost 5 bases to trimming and J lost 2 bases; unmatched junction nucleotides: 3. The CDR3 consists of 13 residues. CDR1 MNHNS and CDR2 SASEGT come from the germline V gene. The CDR3 DNA reads as TGTGCCAGCAGTCGGGACAGAACCTACGAGCAGTACTTC. Translation gives CASSRDRTYEQYF.

This clonotype was counted between two and nine times. The rearrangement joins TRBV12-3 or TRBV12-4 to TRBJ1-2; 9 nucleotides agree with TRBD1. V gave up 5 bases and J gave up 3 bases; unmatched junction bases: 7. The CDR3 spans 15 residues. In DNA form, the CDR3 reads TGTGCCAGCAGTCCAGGACAGGGGCGAGACTATGGCTACACCTTC. Translating gives CASSPGQGRDYGYTF.

This clonotype was counted between two and nine times. V usage is TRBV7-8 and J usage is TRBJ1-5, with a possible D match to TRBD1 (6 bases). The germline V gene has CDR1 SGHVS and CDR2 FQNEAQ. This CDR3 has 15 amino acids. V was trimmed by 1 base and J by 4 bases, leaving 11 bases between them. The chain's CDR3 is CASSLGGTTNQPQHF. DNA for the CDR3: TGTGCCAGCAGCTTAGGCGGGACAACTAATCAGCCCCAGCATTTT.

This clonotype was detected once. The chain has TRBV5-1 and TRBJ2-5, with a weak D call TRBD2 (6 bases). CDR3 length equals 15 residues. Trimming removed 3 bases from V and 2 bases from J, with 14 bases in between. Looked up from germline, CDR1 is SGHRS and CDR2 is YFSETQ. CDR3 sequence reads: CASSYARGEQETQYF. CDR3 nucleotides: TGCGCCAGCAGCTACGCCCGCGGGGAACAAGAGACCCAGTACTTC.

The chain combines TRBV2 with TRBJ2-3; 7 bases map to TRBD1. CDR3 length equals 15 residues. Germline-derived CDR1 and CDR2 are SNHLY and FYNNEI. The V segment lost 7 bases and the J segment 3 bases; nucleotides outside the gene matches: 10. This CDR3 reads CASKLEGAGTDTQYF. The CDR3 region has the DNA TGTGCCAGCAAATTAGAGGGGGCCGGAACAGATACGCAGTATTTT.

The V gene is TRBV10-2, the J gene TRBJ2-2; 11 bases are a match to TRBD2. Germline CDR1 is WSHSY and CDR2 is SAAADI. V gave up 8 bases and J gave up 4 bases; unmatched junction bases: 3. CDR3 size: 14 residues. The DNA for the CDR3 is TGCGCCAGCCTAGCGGGGGGACGCACCGGGGAGCTGTTTTTT. Protein sequence: CASLAGGRTGELFF.

The chain joins TRBV6-5 to TRBJ1-2; TRBD1 matches at 7 bases. Germline-derived CDR1 and CDR2 are MNHEY and SVGAGI. V lost 6 bases to trimming and J lost 6 bases; unmatched junction nucleotides: 10. CDR3 size: 14 residues. CDR3 sequence (DNA): TGTGCCAGCAGCTCCTCGACAGGGAGAGATGGCTACACCTTC. Its translation: CASSSSTGRDGYTF.

This clonotype is judged hyperexpanded. CDR3 protein: CAALQGFDTEAFF. In DNA form, the CDR3 reads TGTGCCGCCCTACAGGGATTCGACACTGAAGCTTTCTTT. The gene calls are TRBV30 and TRBJ1-1, with D possibly matching TRBD1 (6 bases). This CDR3 spans 13 amino acids. Germline CDR1 is GTSNPN and CDR2 is SVGIG (reference sequence). With 8 bases removed from V and 3 bases from J, the gap between germline ends came to 16 bases. The complete variable domain, with remaining parts taken from reference TRBV30 and TRBJ1-1, reads SQTIHQWPATLVQPVGSPLSLECTVEGTSNPNLYWYRQAAGRGLQLLFYSVGIGQISSEVPQNLSASRPQDRQFILSSKKLLLSDSGFYLCAALQGFDTEAFFGQGTRLTVV.

CDR3 in DNA: TGTGCCAGTAGTCCCCAACCAACAGGGTGGAAGACCCAGTACTTC. This encodes CASSPQPTGWKTQYF. The genes are TRBV19 and TRBJ2-5; possible D gene TRBD1, 6 bases. This CDR3 has 15 residues. Germline CDR1 and CDR2: LNHDA and SQIVND (reference sequence). Trimming took 5 bases from V and 6 from J, leaving 19 bases between them. The full variable domain, its missing parts supplied by reference TRBV19 and TRBJ2-5, is DGGITQSPKYLFRKEGQNVTLSCEQNLNHDAMYWYRQDPGQGLRLIYYSQIVNDFQKGDIAEGYSVSREKKESFPLTVTSAQKNPTAFYLCASSPQPTGWKTQYFGPGTRLLVL.

The J gene is TRBJ2-2, the V gene TRBV7-9, with a tentative D call TRBD1 (6 bases). Trimming stripped 5 bases from V and 12 bases from J, with 13 bases between. Germline-derived CDR1 and CDR2 are SEHNR and FQNEAQ (reference sequence). This CDR3 has 12 residues. CDR3 protein: CASSAFGTQLFF. In nucleotides, the CDR3 is TGTGCCAGCAGCGCATTCGGGACACAGCTGTTTTTT.

This clonotype occurred once. V gene TRBV12-3 or TRBV12-4 combines with J gene TRBJ1-1; 8 positions agree with TRBD1. Trimming removed 6 bases from V and 8 bases from J; junction bases left unmatched: 8. This CDR3 contains 13 residues. CDR3 sequence (DNA): TGTGCCAGCAGAGACAGGGGTCTGCCAGAAGCTTTCTTT. As protein: CASRDRGLPEAFF.

The rearrangement uses TRBV6-4 and TRBJ2-3; 11 bases are shared with TRBD1. V was clipped by 1 base and J by 5 bases; unmatched bases: 8. CDR3 length: 17 amino acids. Germline lookup yields CDR1 MRHNA and CDR2 SNTAGT. Here the CDR3 DNA reads TGTGCCAGCAGTGACTGGCCTGGACAGGGGGCCGGAGATACGCAGTATTTT. It encodes CASSDWPGQGAGDTQYF.

The sample holds a few counts of this clonotype. This chain links TRBV20-1 with TRBJ1-1, with D possibly TRBD1 on 5 matching bases. This CDR3 is built from 11 residues. Germline V CDR1 and CDR2: DFQATT, SNEGSKA (reference sequence). The ends were cut back, 3 bases at V and 5 bases at J, with 7 bases in the middle. The CDR3 coding sequence is TGCAGTGCTAGGCGGACAACTGAAGCTTTCTTT. It yields the protein CSARRTTEAFF.

V usage is TRBV19 and J usage is TRBJ1-6; 9 nucleotides match TRBD1. Trimming took 4 bases from V and 10 from J; bases not matched to a gene: 11. The CDR3 is 16 residues long. The germline V gene encodes CDR1 LNHDA and CDR2 SQIVND (reference sequence). CDR3 amino acids: CASSTGQGLVKSPLHF. CDR3 DNA sequence: TGTGCCAGTAGTACGGGACAGGGTCTCGTGAAGTCACCCCTCCACTTT.

The chain joins TRBV5-1 to TRBJ2-1, with D perhaps TRBD2 (6 bases). Trimming took 3 bases from V and 3 from J, leaving 16 bases between them. The germline V gene encodes CDR1 SGHRS and CDR2 YFSETQ. The CDR3 spans 16 residues. The CDR3 DNA reads as TGCGCCAGCAGCTCGAACCCGGGACTGGGCTACAATGAGCAGTTCTTC. Its translation is CASSSNPGLGYNEQFF.

The gene calls are TRBV20-1 and TRBJ1-4, with 8 bases lining up with TRBD1. Germline V lookup: CDR1 DFQATT, CDR2 SNEGSKA (reference sequence). V trimming: 6 bases; J trimming: 8 bases; junction bases outside the gene matches: 8. The CDR3 loop spans 13 amino acids. The chain's CDR3 is CSALGQGREKLFF. The CDR3 region has the DNA TGCAGTGCGTTAGGACAGGGTCGAGAAAAACTGTTTTTT.

The chain couples TRBV7-6 to TRBJ2-5; 7 bases are shared with TRBD1. Losses at the gene ends were 5 bases for V and 3 bases for J; bases not matched to a gene: 9. Germline CDR1 SGHVS, CDR2 FNYEAQ. The CDR3 loop spans 15 amino acids. The CDR3 is CASSPRWDREETQYF. In DNA, the CDR3 is TGTGCCAGCAGCCCCCGGTGGGACAGAGAAGAGACCCAGTACTTC.

This clonotype was seen only a few times. The genes are TRBV7-9 and TRBJ1-1; D might be TRBD1 (6 bases). V gave up 7 bases and J gave up 8 bases, with 17 bases separating them. CDR3 length equals 13 residues. CDR1 SEHNR and CDR2 FQNEAQ come from the germline V gene (reference sequence). CDR3 loop: CASMGGRAAEAFF. For the CDR3, the DNA is TGTGCCAGCATGGGGGGGCGGGCAGCGGAAGCTTTCTTT.

V and J are TRBV12-3 or TRBV12-4 and TRBJ1-2; TRBD1 might be the D (6 bases). V was cut by 3 bases and J by 7 bases, with 12 bases left in between. The CDR3 is made up of 13 amino acids. CDR3 DNA sequence: TGTGCCAGCAGTTTCAGCAACAGGGTTGGCTACACCTTC. Its protein is CASSFSNRVGYTF.

The DNA for the CDR3 is TGTGCCAGTAGTAGGGAAGTCGGGTGGGGTCAGCCCCAGCATTTT. Amino acid sequence: CASSREVGWGQPQHF. V and J are TRBV19 and TRBJ1-5; D gene unclear. V was cut by 4 bases and J by 6 bases, with 16 bases left in between. Germline V gene sequence: CDR1 LNHDA, CDR2 SQIVND (reference sequence). The CDR3 is 15 amino acids.

The CDR3 nucleotides read TGTGCCAGCAGCTGGCGGGGTTCACCCCTCCACTTT. Protein sequence: CASSWRGSPLHF. The rearrangement links TRBV5-8 to TRBJ1-6; D remains ambiguous. Between the trimmed V and J ends, which lost 3 bases and 9 bases, there was a span of 7 bases. There are 12 residues in the CDR3. In germline, CDR1 is SGHTS, CDR2 YDEGEE.

The chain combines TRBV30 with TRBJ2-5, with a possible D match to TRBD2 (5 bases). V was pared by 3 bases and J by 0 bases, with 11 bases between. Germline CDR1 is GTSNPN and CDR2 is SVGIG (reference sequence). The CDR3 runs to 14 residues. CDR3 sequence reads: CAWRRESYQETQYF. The CDR3, as DNA: TGTGCCTGGAGGAGGGAGAGCTACCAAGAGACCCAGTACTTC.